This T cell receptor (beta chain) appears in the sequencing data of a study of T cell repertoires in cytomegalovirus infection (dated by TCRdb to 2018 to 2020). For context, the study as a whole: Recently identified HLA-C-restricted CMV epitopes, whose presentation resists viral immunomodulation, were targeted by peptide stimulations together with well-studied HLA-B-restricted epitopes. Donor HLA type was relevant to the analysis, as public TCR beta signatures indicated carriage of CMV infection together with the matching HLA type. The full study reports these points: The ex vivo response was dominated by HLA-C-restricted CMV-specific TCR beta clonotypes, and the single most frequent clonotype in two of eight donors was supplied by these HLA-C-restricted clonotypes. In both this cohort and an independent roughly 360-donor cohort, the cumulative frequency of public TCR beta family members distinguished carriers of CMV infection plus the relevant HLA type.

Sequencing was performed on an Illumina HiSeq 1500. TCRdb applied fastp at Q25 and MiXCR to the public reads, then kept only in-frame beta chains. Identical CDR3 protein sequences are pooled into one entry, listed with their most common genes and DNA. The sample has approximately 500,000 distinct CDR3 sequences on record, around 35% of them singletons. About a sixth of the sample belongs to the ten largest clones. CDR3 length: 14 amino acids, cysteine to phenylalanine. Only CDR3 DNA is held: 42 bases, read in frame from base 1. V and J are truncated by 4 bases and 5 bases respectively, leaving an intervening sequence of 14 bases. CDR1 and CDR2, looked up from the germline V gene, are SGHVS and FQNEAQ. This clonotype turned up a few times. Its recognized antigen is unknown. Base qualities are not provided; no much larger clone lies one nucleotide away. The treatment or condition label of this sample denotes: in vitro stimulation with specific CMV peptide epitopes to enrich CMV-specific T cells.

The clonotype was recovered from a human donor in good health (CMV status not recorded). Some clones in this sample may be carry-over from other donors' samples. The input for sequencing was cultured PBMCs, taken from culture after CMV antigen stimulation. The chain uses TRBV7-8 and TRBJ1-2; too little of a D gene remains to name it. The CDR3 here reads CASSSKPHGYGYTF. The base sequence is TGTGCCAGCAGCTCAAAACCCCACGGTTATGGCTACACCTTC.